The source of this T cell receptor (beta chain) is a study of cytomegalovirus exposure and HLA in healthy donors. On this clone: Its antigen is as yet unknown.

It was with 60 Vbeta and 13 Jbeta primers that the PCR ran. Clones were read by immunoSEQ multiplex PCR, and TCRdb kept only the in-frame ones, dropping some. Of under 250,000 clones listed, approximately 82% are singletons. Trimming removed 4 bases from V and 0 bases from J; junction bases left unmatched: 8. The CDR3 length is 15 residues. In germline, CDR1 is SQVTM, CDR2 ANQGSEA. Study-wide results and caveats: The investigators catalogued 150 to 200 TCR beta chains as cytomegalovirus-associated.

This sequence joins TRBV29-1 and TRBJ2-7; 8 nucleotides align to TRBD2. This receptor was obtained from a male donor in good health and CMV-seronegative. The specimen sequenced was PBMCs. This CDR3 is CSVARLAGTSYEQYF. DNA for the CDR3: TGCAGCGTTGCGCGGCTAGCGGGCACCTCCTACGAGCAGTACTTC.